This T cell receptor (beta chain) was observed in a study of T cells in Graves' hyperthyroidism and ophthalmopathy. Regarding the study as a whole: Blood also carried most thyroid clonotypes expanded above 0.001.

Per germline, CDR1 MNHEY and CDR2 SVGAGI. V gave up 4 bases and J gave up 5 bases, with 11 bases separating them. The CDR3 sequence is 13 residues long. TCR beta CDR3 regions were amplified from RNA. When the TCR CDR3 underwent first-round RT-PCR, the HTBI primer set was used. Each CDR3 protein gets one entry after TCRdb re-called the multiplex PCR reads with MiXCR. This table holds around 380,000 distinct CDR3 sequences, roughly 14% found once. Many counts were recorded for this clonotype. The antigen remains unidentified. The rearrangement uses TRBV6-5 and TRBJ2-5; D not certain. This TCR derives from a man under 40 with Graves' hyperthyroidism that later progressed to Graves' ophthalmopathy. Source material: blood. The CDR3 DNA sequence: TGTGCCAGCAGTTTTTCTCTGGGGGAGACCCAGTACTTC. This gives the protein CASSFSLGETQYF.